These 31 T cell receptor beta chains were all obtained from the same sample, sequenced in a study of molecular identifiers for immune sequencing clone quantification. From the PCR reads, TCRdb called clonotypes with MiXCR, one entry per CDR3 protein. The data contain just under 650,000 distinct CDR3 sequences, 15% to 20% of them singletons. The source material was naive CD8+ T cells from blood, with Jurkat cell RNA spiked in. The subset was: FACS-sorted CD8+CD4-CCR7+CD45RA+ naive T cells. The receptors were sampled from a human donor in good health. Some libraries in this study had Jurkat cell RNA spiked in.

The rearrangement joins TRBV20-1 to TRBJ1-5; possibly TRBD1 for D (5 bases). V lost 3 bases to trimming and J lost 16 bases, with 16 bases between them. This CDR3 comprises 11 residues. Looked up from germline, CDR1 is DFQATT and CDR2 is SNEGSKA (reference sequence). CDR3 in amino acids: CSASGGQVGHF. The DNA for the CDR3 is TGCAGTGCTAGTGGCGGACAAGTGGGTCATTTT.

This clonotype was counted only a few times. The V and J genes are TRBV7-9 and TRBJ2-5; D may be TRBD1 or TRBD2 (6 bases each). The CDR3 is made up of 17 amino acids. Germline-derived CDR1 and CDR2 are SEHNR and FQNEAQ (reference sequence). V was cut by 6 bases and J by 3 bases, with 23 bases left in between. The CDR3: CASRPLSSGAEEETQYF. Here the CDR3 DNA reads TGTGCCAGCAGGCCCCTATCTTCGGGGGCCGAAGAAGAGACCCAGTACTTC. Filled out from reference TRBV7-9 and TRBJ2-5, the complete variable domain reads DTGVSQNPRHKITKRGQNVTFRCDPISEHNRLYWYRQTLGQGPEFLTYFQNEAQLEKSRLLSDRFSAERPKGSFSTLEIQRTEQGDSAMYLCASRPLSSGAEEETQYFGPGTRLLVL.

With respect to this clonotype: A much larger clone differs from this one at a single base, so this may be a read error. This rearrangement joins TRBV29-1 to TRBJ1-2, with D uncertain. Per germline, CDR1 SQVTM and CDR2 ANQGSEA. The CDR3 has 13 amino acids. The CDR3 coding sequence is TGCAGCGTTGAGTGGGGATCCAACTATGGCTACGCCTTC. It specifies CSVEWGSNYGYAF. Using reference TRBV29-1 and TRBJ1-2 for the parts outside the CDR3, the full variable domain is SAVISQKPSRDICQRGTSLTIQCQVDSQVTMMFWYRQQPGQSLTLIATANQGSEATYESGFVIDKFPISRPNLTFSTLTVSNMSPEDSSIYLCSVEWGSNYGYAFGSGTRLTVV.

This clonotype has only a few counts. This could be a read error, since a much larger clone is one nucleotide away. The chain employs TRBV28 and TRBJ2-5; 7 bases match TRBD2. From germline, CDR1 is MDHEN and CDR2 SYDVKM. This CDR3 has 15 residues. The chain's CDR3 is CASGRERDSQETRYF. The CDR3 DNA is TGTGCCAGCGGACGAGAGCGGGATTCCCAAGAGACCCGGTACTTC.

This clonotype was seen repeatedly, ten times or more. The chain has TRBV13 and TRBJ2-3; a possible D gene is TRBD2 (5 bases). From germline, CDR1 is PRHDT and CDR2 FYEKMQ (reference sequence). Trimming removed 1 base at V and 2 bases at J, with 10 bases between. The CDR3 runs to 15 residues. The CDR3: CASSLVQRHTDTQYF. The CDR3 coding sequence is TGTGCCAGCAGCTTAGTCCAGCGGCACACAGATACGCAGTATTTT.

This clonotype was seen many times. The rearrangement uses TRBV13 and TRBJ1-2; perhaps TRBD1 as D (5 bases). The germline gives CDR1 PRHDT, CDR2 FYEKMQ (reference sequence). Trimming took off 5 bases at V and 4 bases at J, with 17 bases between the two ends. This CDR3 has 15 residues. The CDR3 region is CASSQGTQGRYGYTF. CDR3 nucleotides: TGTGCCAGCAGCCAGGGCACGCAGGGTCGCTATGGCTACACCTTC.

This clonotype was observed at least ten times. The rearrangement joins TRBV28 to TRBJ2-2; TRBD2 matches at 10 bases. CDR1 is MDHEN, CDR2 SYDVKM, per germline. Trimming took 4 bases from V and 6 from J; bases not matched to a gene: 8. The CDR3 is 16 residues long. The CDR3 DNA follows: TGTGCCAGCAGTTCCGGGACTAGCGTTTATTCCGGGGAGCTGTTTTTT. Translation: CASSSGTSVYSGELFF.

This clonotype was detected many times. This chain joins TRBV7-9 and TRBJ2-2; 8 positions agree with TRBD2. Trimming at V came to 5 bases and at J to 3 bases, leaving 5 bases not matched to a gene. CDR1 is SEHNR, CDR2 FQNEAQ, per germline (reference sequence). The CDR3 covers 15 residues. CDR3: CASSPGGPYTGELFF. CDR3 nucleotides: TGTGCCAGCAGCCCGGGAGGGCCGTACACCGGGGAGCTGTTTTTT.

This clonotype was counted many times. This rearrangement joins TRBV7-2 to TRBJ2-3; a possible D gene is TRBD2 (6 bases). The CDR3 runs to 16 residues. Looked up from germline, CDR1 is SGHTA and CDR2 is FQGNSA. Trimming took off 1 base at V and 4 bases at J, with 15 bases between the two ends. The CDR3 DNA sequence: TGTGCCAGCAGCTTAGAAGGCGGGGCCTTGGCAGATACGCAGTATTTT. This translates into CASSLEGGALADTQYF.

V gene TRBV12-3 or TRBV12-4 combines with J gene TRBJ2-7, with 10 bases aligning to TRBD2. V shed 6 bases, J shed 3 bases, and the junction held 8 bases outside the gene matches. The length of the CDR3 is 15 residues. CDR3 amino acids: CASRGLAETLYEQYF. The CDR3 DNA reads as TGTGCCAGCAGAGGACTAGCGGAGACCCTCTACGAGCAGTACTTC.

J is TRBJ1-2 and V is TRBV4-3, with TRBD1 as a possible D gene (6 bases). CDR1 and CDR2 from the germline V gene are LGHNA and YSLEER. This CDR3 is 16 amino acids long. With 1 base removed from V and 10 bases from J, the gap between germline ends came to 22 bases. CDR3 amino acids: CASSQVGTGTWSVYTF. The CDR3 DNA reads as TGCGCCAGCAGCCAAGTAGGCACAGGGACATGGAGTGTCTACACCTTC.

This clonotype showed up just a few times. The CDR3 loop reads CASSEGPGAITGNTIYF. DNA of the CDR3: TGCGCCAGCAGTGAGGGCCCGGGGGCGATTACTGGAAACACCATATATTTT. The chain carries TRBV10-2 and TRBJ1-3, with a weak D call TRBD1 (6 bases). The CDR3 length is 17 residues. The ends were cut back, 2 bases at V and 2 bases at J, with 16 bases in the middle. Germline V gene data show CDR1 as WSHSY and CDR2 as SAAADI.

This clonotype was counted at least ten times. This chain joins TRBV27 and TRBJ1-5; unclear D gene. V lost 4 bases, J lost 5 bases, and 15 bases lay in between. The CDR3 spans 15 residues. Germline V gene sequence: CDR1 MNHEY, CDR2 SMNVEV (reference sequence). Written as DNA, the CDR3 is TGTGCCAGCAGTTCGATCCAGGCCGGGGATCAGCCCCAGCATTTT. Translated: CASSSIQAGDQPQHF.

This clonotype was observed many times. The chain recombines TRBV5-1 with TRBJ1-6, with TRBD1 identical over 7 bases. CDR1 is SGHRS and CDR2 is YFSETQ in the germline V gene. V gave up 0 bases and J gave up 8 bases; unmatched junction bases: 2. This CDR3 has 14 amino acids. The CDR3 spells CASSLGDSHSPLHF. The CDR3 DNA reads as TGCGCCAGCAGCTTGGGGGACAGCCATTCACCCCTCCACTTT.

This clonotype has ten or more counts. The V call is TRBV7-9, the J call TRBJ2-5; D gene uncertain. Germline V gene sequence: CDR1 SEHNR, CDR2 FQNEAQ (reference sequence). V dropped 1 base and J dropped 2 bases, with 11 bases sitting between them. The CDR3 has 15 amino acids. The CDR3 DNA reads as TGTGCCAGCAGCTTAGGGCAGCGCAGTCAAGAGACCCAGTACTTC. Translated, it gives CASSLGQRSQETQYF.

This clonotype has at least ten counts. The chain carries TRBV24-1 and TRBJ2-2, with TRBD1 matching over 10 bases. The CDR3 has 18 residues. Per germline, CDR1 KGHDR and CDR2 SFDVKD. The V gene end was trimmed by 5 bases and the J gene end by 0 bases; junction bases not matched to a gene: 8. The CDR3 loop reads CATSGIPGQGTNTGELFF. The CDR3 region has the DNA TGTGCCACCAGTGGAATTCCGGGACAGGGGACGAACACCGGGGAGCTGTTTTTT.

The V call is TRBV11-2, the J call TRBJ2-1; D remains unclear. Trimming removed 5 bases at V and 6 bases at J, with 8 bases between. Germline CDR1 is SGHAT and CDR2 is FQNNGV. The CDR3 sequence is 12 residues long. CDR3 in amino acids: CASSPIFNEQFF. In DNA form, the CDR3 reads TGTGCCAGCAGCCCGATATTCAATGAGCAGTTCTTC.

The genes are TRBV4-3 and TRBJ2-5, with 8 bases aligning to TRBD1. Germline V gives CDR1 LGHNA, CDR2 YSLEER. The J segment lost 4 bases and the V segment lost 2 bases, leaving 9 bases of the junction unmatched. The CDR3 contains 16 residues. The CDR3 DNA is TGCGCCAGCAGCCAAACCGGACAGGGAAGGCCAGAGACCCAGTACTTC. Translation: CASSQTGQGRPETQYF.

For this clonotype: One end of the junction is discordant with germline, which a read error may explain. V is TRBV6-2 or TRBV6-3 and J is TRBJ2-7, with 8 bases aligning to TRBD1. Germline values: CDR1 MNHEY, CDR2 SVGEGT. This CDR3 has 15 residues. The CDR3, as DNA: TGTGCCGGCAGTTACCCGGGACAGGTCGTGGACGAGCAGTACTTC. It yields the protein CAGSYPGQVVDEQYF.

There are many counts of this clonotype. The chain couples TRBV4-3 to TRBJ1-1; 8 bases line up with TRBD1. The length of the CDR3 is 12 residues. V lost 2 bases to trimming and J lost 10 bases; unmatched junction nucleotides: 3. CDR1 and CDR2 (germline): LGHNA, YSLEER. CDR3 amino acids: CASSQTGTGAFF. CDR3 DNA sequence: TGCGCCAGCAGCCAAACAGGGACAGGAGCTTTCTTT.

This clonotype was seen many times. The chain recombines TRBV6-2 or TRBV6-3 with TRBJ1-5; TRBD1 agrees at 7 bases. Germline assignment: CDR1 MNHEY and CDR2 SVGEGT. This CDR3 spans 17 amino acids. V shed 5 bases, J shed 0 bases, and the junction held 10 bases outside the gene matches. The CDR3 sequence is CASSHRDSDYSNQPQHF. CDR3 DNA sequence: TGTGCCAGCAGTCACCGGGACAGCGACTATAGCAATCAGCCCCAGCATTTT.

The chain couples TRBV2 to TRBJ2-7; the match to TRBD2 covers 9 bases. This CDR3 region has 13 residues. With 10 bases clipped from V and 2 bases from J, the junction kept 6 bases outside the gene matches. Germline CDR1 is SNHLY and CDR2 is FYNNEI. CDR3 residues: CATERGVTYEQYF. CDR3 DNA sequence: TGTGCCACCGAGCGGGGGGTTACCTACGAGCAGTACTTC.

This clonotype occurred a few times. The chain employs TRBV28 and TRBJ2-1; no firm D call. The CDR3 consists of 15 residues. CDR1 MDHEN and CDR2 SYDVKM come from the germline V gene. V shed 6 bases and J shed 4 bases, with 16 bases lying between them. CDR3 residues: CASRSPRSQYNEQFF. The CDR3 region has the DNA TGTGCCAGCAGATCGCCCCGGTCCCAGTACAATGAGCAGTTCTTC.

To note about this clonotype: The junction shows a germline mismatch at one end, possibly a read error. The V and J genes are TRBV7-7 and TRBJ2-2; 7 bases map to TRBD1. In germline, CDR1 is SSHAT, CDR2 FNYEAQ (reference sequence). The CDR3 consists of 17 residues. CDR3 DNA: TGTGCTAGCAGCTCTATTACAGGGGCCGCGTTCACCGGGGAGCTGTTTTTT. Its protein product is CASSSITGAAFTGELFF.

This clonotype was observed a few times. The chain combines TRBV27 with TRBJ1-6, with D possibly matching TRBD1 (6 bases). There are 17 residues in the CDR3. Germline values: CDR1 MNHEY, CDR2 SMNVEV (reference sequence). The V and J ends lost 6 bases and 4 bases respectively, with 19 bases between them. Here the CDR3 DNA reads TGTGCCAGCAGACCATGGGACACCCTACGGTATAATTCACCCCTCCACTTT. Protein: CASRPWDTLRYNSPLHF.

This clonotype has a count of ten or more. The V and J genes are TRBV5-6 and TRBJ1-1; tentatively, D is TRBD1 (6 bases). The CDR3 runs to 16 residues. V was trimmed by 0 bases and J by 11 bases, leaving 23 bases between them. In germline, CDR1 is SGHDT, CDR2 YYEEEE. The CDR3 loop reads CASSLAVTGALRGAFF. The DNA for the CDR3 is TGTGCCAGCAGCTTGGCGGTTACGGGGGCCTTGCGTGGTGCTTTCTTT.

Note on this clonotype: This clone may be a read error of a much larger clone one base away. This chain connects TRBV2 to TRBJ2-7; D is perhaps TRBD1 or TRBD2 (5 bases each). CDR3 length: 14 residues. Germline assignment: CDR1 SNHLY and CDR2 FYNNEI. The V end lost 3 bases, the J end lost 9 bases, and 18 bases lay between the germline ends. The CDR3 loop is CASSDLRGGPGQYF. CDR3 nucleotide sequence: TGTGCCAGCAGTGACCTGAGGGGCGGTCCAGGGCAGTACTTC.

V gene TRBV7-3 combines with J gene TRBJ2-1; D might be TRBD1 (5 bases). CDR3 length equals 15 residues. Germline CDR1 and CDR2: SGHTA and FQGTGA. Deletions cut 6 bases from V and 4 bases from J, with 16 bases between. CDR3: CASSSGAAEYNEQFF. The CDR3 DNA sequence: TGTGCCAGCAGTAGTGGGGCTGCGGAATACAATGAGCAGTTCTTC.

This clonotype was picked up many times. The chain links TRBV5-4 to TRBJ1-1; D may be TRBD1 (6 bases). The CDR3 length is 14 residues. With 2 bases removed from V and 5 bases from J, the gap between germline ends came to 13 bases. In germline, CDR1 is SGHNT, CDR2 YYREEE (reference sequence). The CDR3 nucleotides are TGTGCCAGCAGCTTTGGACAGCGTGGGACTGAAGCTTTCTTT. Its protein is CASSFGQRGTEAFF.

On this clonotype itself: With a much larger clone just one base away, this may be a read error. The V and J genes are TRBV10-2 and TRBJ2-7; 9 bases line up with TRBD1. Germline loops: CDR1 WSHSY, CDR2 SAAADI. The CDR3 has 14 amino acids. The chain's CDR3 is CASGEDRGPYDQYF. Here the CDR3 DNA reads TGCGCCAGTGGAGAGGACAGGGGCCCCTACGACCAGTACTTC.

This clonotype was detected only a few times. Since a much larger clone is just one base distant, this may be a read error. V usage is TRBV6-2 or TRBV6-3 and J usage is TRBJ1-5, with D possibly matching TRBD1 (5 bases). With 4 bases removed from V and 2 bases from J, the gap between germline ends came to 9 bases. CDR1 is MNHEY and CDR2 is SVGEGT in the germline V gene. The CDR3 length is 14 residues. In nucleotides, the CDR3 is TGTGCCAGCAGTTCAGGGATTGGCAATCAGCCCCAGCATTTT. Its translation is CASSSGIGNQPQHF.